Reported below is one TCR beta chain. Mismatch with germline at one junction end may stem from a read error. The sample comes from a study of molecular identifiers for immune sequencing clone quantification. Sorting isolated naive CD8 T cells as CD8+CD4-CCR7+CD45RA+ events. The length of the CDR3 is 18 residues. Previously reported methods and listed TCR primers produced the bulk TCR libraries. Via MiXCR, TCRdb re-called the PCR reads, giving one row per CDR3 protein. The sample shows about 640,000 distinct CDR3 sequences, about 20% of them seen only once. The V call is TRBV5-3, the J call TRBJ2-1; the match to TRBD1 covers 7 bases. TRBV5-3 is classed as an ORF, of uncertain function. The receptor was isolated from a human donor in good health. Some libraries in this study had Jurkat cell RNA spiked in. The sequencing sample was made of naive CD8+ T cells from blood, with Jurkat cell RNA spiked in. Subset given: FACS-sorted CD8+CD4-CCR7+CD45RA+ naive T cells. The CDR3, as DNA: TGTGCCAGCAGCTTGGATTGGGGAAGACAGGGATCCTACAATGAGCAGTTCTTC. Amino acids: CASSLDWGRQGSYNEQFF.